Following are 5 T cell receptor beta chains from one sample sequenced in a study of control samples from healthy donors and cancer patients. Repertoires were generated with immunoSEQ multiplex PCR, while TCRdb's copy carries only in-frame clones and drops some. Among roughly 100,000 clones, 92% were seen once, and the ten largest hold around 2.3%. Sequencing was performed on blood. These receptors were taken from a woman between 18 and 29 years old in good health.

CDR3 DNA: TGTGCCACCAGCAGAGACCATCCCTCTCGAAAAGGCGCTTTCTTT. It is translated as CATSRDHPSRKGAFF. This sequence joins TRBV15 and TRBJ1-1, with D uncertain. Germline CDR1 LNHNV, CDR2 YYDKDF (reference sequence). Trimming stripped 0 bases from V and 11 bases from J, with 19 bases between. The CDR3 is 15 residues long.

The chain couples TRBV6-5 to TRBJ1-1, with D tentatively TRBD1 (5 bases). CDR1 is MNHEY, CDR2 SVGAGI, per germline. The CDR3 covers 13 residues. Trimming took off 6 bases at V and 2 bases at J, with 10 bases between the two ends. The CDR3 coding sequence is TGTGCCAGCAGGGCACAGGCCAACACTGAAGCTTTCTTT. Translation gives CASRAQANTEAFF.

The V call is TRBV30, the J call TRBJ1-1; 8 positions match TRBD1. There are 14 residues in the CDR3. The ends lost 0 bases at V and 5 bases at J; junction bases unmatched: 5. Germline assignment: CDR1 GTSNPN and CDR2 SVGIG (reference sequence). The CDR3 sequence is CAWSVQGGRTEAFF. The CDR3 bases are TGTGCCTGGAGTGTACAGGGGGGTAGAACTGAAGCTTTCTTT.

V is TRBV5-4 and J is TRBJ1-1; D call uncertain. Trimming took off 2 bases at V and 5 bases at J, with 13 bases between the two ends. The CDR3 is made up of 14 amino acids. Germline assignment: CDR1 SGHNT and CDR2 YYREEE (reference sequence). The CDR3 loop reads CASSFEGSRTEAFF. The CDR3 DNA sequence: TGTGCCAGCAGCTTTGAGGGTTCGAGGACTGAAGCTTTCTTT.

The chain couples TRBV3-1 (or the pseudogene TRBV3-2) to TRBJ1-1; no firm D call. This CDR3 has 15 amino acids. Looked up from germline, CDR1 is LGHDT and CDR2 is YNNKEL (reference sequence). V was clipped by 2 bases and J by 2 bases, with 12 bases between them. This chain's CDR3 is CASSQLGTDNTEAFF. In DNA, the CDR3 is TGTGCCAGCAGCCAATTAGGAACAGATAACACTGAAGCTTTCTTT.